The sequence of this TCR beta chain was determined in a study of T cell repertoires in cytomegalovirus infection. Study as a whole: Public signatures in TCR beta pointed to CMV infection and matching HLA type.

TCRdb independently ran MiXCR on the reads; one entry per CDR3 protein. Counted here are roughly 320,000 distinct CDR3 sequences, approximately 10% occurring once; the ten biggest clones make up approximately 2.4%. Regarding the study as a whole: There were carriers of CMV plus the relevant HLA, and cumulative public TCR beta family frequency identified them.

This clonotype appeared many times. Its antigen remains unidentified. The CDR3 extends over 16 amino acids. The ends lost 6 bases at V and 0 bases at J; junction bases unmatched: 3. The chain is built from TRBV12-3 or TRBV12-4 and TRBJ2-1; TRBD1 matches 12 bases. Sequencing input: PBMCs. The receptor was isolated from a human donor in good health (CMV status not recorded). Some clones in this sample may be carry-over from other donors' samples. CDR3 DNA: TGTGCCAGCAGCTGGGGACAGGGGGCCTCCTACAATGAGCAGTTCTTC. Protein product: CASSWGQGASYNEQFF.